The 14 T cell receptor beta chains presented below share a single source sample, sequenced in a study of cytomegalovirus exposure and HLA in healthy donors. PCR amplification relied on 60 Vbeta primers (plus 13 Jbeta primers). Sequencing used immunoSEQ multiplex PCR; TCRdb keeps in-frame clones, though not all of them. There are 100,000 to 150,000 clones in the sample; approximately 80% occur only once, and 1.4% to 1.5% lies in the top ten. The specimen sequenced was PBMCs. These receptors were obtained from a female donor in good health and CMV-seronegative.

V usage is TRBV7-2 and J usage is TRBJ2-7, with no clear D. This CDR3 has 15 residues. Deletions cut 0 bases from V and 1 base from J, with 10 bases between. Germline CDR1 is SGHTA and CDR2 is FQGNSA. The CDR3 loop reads CASSLAGWQSYEQYF. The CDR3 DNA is TGTGCCAGCAGCTTAGCCGGGTGGCAGTCCTACGAGCAGTACTTC.

CDR3 sequence reads: CASSRASGRTGELFF. CDR3 DNA: TGTGCCAGTAGTAGGGCTAGCGGGAGGACCGGGGAGCTGTTTTTT. J is TRBJ2-2 and V is TRBV19, with 11 bases that match TRBD2. V gave up 4 bases and J gave up 5 bases; unmatched junction bases: 3. Looked up from germline, CDR1 is LNHDA and CDR2 is SQIVND (reference sequence). This CDR3 is 15 amino acids long. Drawing the rest from reference TRBV19 and TRBJ2-2, the complete variable domain is DGGITQSPKYLFRKEGQNVTLSCEQNLNHDAMYWYRQDPGQGLRLIYYSQIVNDFQKGDIAEGYSVSREKKESFPLTVTSAQKNPTAFYLCASSRASGRTGELFFGEGSRLTVL.

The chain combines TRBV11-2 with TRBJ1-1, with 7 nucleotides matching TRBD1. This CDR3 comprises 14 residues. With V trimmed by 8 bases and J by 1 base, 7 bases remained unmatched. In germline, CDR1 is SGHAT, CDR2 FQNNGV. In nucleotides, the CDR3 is TGTGCCAGCGCCAGGGGGACAGCGAACACTGAAGCTTTCTTT. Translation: CASARGTANTEAFF.

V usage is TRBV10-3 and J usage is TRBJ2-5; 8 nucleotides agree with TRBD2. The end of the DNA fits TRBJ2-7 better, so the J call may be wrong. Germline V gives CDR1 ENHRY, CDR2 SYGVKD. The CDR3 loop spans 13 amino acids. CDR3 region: CAIRRGESYEQYF. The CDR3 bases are TGTGCCATCAGGCGGGGGGAGTCCTACGAGCAGTACTTC.

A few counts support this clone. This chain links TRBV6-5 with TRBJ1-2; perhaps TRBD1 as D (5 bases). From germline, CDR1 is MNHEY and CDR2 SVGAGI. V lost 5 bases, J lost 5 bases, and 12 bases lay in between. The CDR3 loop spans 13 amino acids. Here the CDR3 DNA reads TGTGCCAGCAGTCCCCCTGGGGCGTATGGCTACACCTTC. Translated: CASSPPGAYGYTF.

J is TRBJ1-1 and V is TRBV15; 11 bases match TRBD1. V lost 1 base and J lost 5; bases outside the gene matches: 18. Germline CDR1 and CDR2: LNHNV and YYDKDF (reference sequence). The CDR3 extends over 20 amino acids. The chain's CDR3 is CATSRAGAVGQGARYTEAFF. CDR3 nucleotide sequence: TGTGCCACCAGCAGAGCGGGGGCGGTCGGACAGGGGGCGCGGTATACTGAAGCTTTCTTT.

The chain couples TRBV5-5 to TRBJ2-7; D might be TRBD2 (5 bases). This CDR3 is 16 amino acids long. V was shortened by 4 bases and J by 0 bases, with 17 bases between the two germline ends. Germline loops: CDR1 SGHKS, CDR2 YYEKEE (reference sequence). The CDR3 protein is CASSPSAYGSSYEQYF. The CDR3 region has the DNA TGTGCCAGCAGCCCGTCCGCCTATGGGAGCTCCTACGAGCAGTACTTC.

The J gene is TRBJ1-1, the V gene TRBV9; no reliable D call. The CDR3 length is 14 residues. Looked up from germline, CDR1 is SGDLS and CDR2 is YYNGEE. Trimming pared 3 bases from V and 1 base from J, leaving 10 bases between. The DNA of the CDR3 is TGTGCCAGCAGCGCCCAGGTCGGGAACACTGAAGCTTTCTTT. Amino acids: CASSAQVGNTEAFF.

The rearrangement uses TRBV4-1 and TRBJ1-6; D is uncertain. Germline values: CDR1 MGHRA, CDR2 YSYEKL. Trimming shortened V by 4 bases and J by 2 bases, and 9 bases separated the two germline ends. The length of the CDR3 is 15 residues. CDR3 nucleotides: TGCGCCAGCAGCCTTTTCGGGACCTATAATTCACCCCTCCACTTT. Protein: CASSLFGTYNSPLHF.

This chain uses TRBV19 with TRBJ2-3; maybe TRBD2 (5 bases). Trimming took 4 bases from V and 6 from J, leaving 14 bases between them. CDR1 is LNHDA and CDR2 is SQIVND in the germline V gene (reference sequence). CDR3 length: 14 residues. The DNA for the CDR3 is TGTGCCAGTAGTAAAATGGAGGCTGGGGATACGCAGTATTTT. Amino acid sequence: CASSKMEAGDTQYF.

The CDR3 loop reads CASSPGTSGHYEQYF. CDR3 in DNA: TGTGCCAGCAGTCCAGGGACTAGCGGGCACTACGAGCAGTACTTC. The chain uses TRBV28 and TRBJ2-7, with TRBD2 identical over 12 bases. The V and J ends lost 5 bases and 3 bases, in that order; junction bases with no gene match: 5. There are 15 residues in the CDR3. In germline, CDR1 is MDHEN, CDR2 SYDVKM.

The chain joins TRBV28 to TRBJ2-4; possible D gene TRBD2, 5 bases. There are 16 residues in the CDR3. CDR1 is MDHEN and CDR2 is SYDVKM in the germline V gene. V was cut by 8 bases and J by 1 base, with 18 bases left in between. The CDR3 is CASGALSVAAKNIQYF. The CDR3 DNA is TGTGCCAGCGGCGCCCTCTCGGTAGCGGCCAAAAACATTCAGTACTTC.

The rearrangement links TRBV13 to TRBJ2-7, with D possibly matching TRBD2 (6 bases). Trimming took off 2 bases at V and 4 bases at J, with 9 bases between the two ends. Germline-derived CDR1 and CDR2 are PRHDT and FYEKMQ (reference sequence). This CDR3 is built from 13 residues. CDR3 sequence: CASSLRRGYEQYF. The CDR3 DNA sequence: TGTGCCAGCAGCTTACGGAGGGGTTACGAGCAGTACTTC.

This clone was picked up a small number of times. The CDR3 sequence: CASSSHSFLAKEQYF. DNA for the CDR3: TGTGCCAGCAGTTCCCACAGTTTTCTAGCGAAAGAGCAGTACTTC. This chain links TRBV6-5 with TRBJ2-7; D is possibly TRBD2 (6 bases). The CDR3 is 15 amino acids. The V end was cut by 4 bases, the J end by 7 bases, with 20 bases between. The germline CDR1 and CDR2 sequences are MNHEY and SVGAGI.